The rows below give T cell receptor beta chains drawn from one sample of a study of T cells expressing NK-cell markers. For each CDR3 protein, TCRdb gives one entry from its re-call of the 5' RACE reads, without DNA. The sample table sets out 6,500 to 10,000 distinct CDR3 sequences. The sample taken for sequencing was blood T cells: a sorted CD56 or NKG2C T cell subset, CD4+ or CD8+ T cells, or bulk PBMC T cells (not recorded which). The receptor source for this set is a man aged 18 to 29 in good health. The CDR3 runs from the conserved cysteine through the conserved F or W. Rows may omit the clone size; those that give it use once, few, many or a size class.

V gene,J gene,clone size,CDR3 protein
TRBV15,TRBJ1-5,medium-sized,CATSRELGTENQPQHF
TRBV12-3/TRBV12-4,TRBJ2-1,medium-sized,CASSDLASEQFF
TRBV7-6,TRBJ2-1,-,CASSLALYNEQFF
TRBV27,TRBJ2-3,large,CASARRISTDTQYF
TRBV29-1,TRBJ2-1,medium-sized,CSAQESNEQFF
TRBV7-9,TRBJ2-7,medium-sized,CASSPSGQGAYEQYF
TRBV7-2,TRBJ2-1,-,CASSLAGTEYNEQFF
TRBV7-9,TRBJ2-7,-,CASSFTVEQYF
TRBV7-9,TRBJ2-4,medium-sized,CASSLGERVNIQYF
TRBV7-3,TRBJ2-5,-,CASSLRGQETQYF
TRBV30,TRBJ1-4,-,CAWSASTGRDEKLFF
TRBV7-2,TRBJ1-2,-,CASRGRSYGYTF
TRBV19,TRBJ1-1,-,CASSIAGLLNTEAFF
TRBV7-9,TRBJ1-4,-,CASSRYRGQSGKLFF
TRBV12-3/TRBV12-4,TRBJ2-3,-,CASRPRDFTDTQYF
TRBV12-5,TRBJ1-6,-,CASGVVVGESPLHF
TRBV11-3,TRBJ1-3,-,CASSLGSPPGNTIYF
TRBV5-5,TRBJ2-3,-,CASRLGWDTQYF
TRBV27,TRBJ2-5,-,CASSMGQGVQETQYF
TRBV20-1,TRBJ2-3,-,CRAGGRATDTQYF
TRBV11-2,TRBJ2-7,-,CASSLVNRVKDEQYF
TRBV7-4,TRBJ1-5,-,CASSINQPQHF
TRBV25-1,TRBJ2-2,-,CASSYSVSSSGSTGELFF
TRBV5-6,TRBJ2-2,medium-sized,CASSLFRTGEVTGELFF
TRBV6-1,TRBJ2-5,-,CASSQRERETQYF
TRBV6-1,TRBJ1-2,medium-sized,CASSPDSLYGYTF
TRBV5-6,TRBJ2-1,-,CASSLPSGEQFF
TRBV11-1,TRBJ1-1,-,CASSLRLDRGRKNTEAFF
TRBV11-2,TRBJ2-5,medium-sized,CASSRNGKTQYF
TRBV10-3,TRBJ2-5,-,CATRERETQYF